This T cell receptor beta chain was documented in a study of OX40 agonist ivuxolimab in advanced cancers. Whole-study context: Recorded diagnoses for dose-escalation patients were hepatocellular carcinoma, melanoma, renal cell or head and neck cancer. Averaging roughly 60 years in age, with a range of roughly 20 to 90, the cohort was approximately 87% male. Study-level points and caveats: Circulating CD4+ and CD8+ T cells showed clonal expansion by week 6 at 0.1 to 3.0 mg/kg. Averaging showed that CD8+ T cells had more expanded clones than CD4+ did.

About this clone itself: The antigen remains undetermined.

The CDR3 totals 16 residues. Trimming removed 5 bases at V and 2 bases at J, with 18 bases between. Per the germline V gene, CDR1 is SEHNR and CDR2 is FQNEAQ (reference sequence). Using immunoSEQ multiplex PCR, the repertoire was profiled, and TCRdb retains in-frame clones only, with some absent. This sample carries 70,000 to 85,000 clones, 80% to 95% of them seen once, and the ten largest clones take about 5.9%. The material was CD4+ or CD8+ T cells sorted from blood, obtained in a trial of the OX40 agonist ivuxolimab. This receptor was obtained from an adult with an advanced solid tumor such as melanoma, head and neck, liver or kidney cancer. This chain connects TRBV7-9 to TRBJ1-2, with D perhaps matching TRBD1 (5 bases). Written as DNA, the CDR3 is TGTGCCAGCAGCGGCTTAAGTTGGGACCTCAACTATGGCTACACCTTC. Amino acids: CASSGLSWDLNYGYTF.